A single sample is the source of the 16 T cell receptor beta chains below, sequenced in a study of post-analysis software for immune sequencing data. Researchers reported that TCR beta cDNA libraries carried unique molecular identifiers. TCRdb redid the calling of the PCR reads with MiXCR, one entry per CDR3 protein. This sample has roughly 620,000 distinct CDR3 sequences, with 44% found just once. No antigens are known for them. Overall study findings and caveats: Controls showed lower frequencies than patients for four to six TRBV segments, and TRBV5-6, TRBV5-1 and TRBV20-1 were among these.

Sequenced material: blood. Receptors were obtained from a girl between 10 and 17 years old with multiple sclerosis.

This chain links TRBV4-1 with TRBJ2-3; TRBD2 might be the D (6 bases). With 10 bases removed from V and 2 bases from J, the gap between germline ends came to 19 bases. CDR3 length equals 15 residues. Germline V CDR1 and CDR2: MGHRA, YSYEKL. In DNA, the CDR3 is TGCGCCATCTCACCAGGGTTAGCGGACACAGATACGCAGTATTTT. It codes for CAISPGLADTDTQYF.

This chain connects TRBV27 to TRBJ1-2, with 7 bases fitting TRBD1. The CDR3 spans 15 residues. Germline values: CDR1 MNHEY, CDR2 SMNVEV (reference sequence). Trimming removed 0 bases from V and 8 bases from J; junction bases left unmatched: 9. The CDR3 nucleotides read TGTGCCAGCAGTTTATCGAGACAGGGACTAGGGGGCTACACCTTC. Translating gives CASSLSRQGLGGYTF.

In this sample, this clonotype turned up once. The junction and the germline gene differ at one end; a read error may be behind it. This sequence joins TRBV24-1 and TRBJ2-5, with 10 bases matching TRBD1. The J call may be incorrect, as the DNA end agrees better with TRBJ2-7. The length of the CDR3 is 17 residues. Germline CDR1 is KGHDR and CDR2 is SFDVKD. The CDR3 DNA reads as TGTGCCACCGGTGAAGATTCCGGGACAGGGGCGACCTACGAGCAGTACTTC. It translates to CATGEDSGTGATYEQYF.

The rearrangement uses TRBV20-1 and TRBJ2-7; perhaps TRBD1 as D (5 bases). CDR3 length equals 13 residues. Germline CDR1 reads DFQATT; CDR2 reads SNEGSKA (reference sequence). Trimming removed 3 bases from V and 4 bases from J, with 13 bases in between. DNA for the CDR3: TGCAGTGCTAGCTTGCAGGGCGAGTACGAGCAGTACTTC. Amino acid sequence: CSASLQGEYEQYF.

The rearrangement joins TRBV5-1 to TRBJ2-5, with 7 positions matching TRBD2. V gave up 3 bases and J gave up 1 base; unmatched junction bases: 3. The CDR3 is made up of 14 amino acids. Germline assignment: CDR1 SGHRS and CDR2 YFSETQ. The CDR3 bases are TGCGCCAGCAGCTGGACTAGGCCCCAAGAGACCCAGTACTTC. It translates to CASSWTRPQETQYF.

This clonotype was seen a handful of times. One junction end disagrees with the germline gene, perhaps due to a read error. V is TRBV6-1 and J is TRBJ2-7; 10 bases fit TRBD1. The germline CDR1 and CDR2 sequences are MNHNS and SASEGT. The CDR3 totals 15 residues. The CDR3 coding sequence is TGTGCCAGCAGAGAAGGGACAGGGGACCCCTACGAGCAGTACTTC. Translating gives CASREGTGDPYEQYF.

This clonotype was observed a few times. V is TRBV12-3 or TRBV12-4 and J is TRBJ2-1; 8 nucleotides match TRBD2. With 7 bases clipped from V and 0 bases from J, the junction kept 5 bases outside the gene matches. The CDR3 extends over 15 amino acids. DNA for the CDR3: TGTGCCAGCATTCCTAGCGGGTCCTCCTACAATGAGCAGTTCTTC. Amino acids: CASIPSGSSYNEQFF.

This clonotype occurred a few times. V usage is TRBV12-3 or TRBV12-4 and J usage is TRBJ2-3, with D possibly being TRBD1 (6 bases). The CDR3 spans 15 residues. Trimming stripped 5 bases from V and 1 base from J, with 13 bases between. Here the CDR3 DNA reads TGTGCCAGCAGTATAGGGGGTTTTGGCACAGATACGCAGTATTTT. It codes for CASSIGGFGTDTQYF.

The chain employs TRBV12-3 or TRBV12-4 and TRBJ2-1; 11 bases map to TRBD1. This CDR3 has 15 residues. The V segment lost 6 bases and the J segment 3 bases; nucleotides outside the gene matches: 4. Here the CDR3 reads CASRRGTGGYNEQFF. CDR3 DNA: TGTGCCAGCAGGAGAGGGACAGGGGGCTACAATGAGCAGTTCTTC.

CDR3 DNA sequence: TGTGCCAGCTCACCACGGGGAAGCTCAAATTCACCCCTCCACTTT. Protein product: CASSPRGSSNSPLHF. The rearrangement joins TRBV18 to TRBJ1-6, with D uncertain. This CDR3 region has 15 residues. Per germline, CDR1 KGHSH and CDR2 LQKENI. The V and J ends lost 1 base and 7 bases respectively, with 11 bases between them. The variable domain in full, completed from reference TRBV18 and TRBJ1-6, reads NAGVMQNPRHLVRRRGQEARLRCSPMKGHSHVYWYRQLPEEGLKFMVYLQKENIIDESGMPKERFSAEFPKEGPSILRIQQVVRGDSAAYFCASSPRGSSNSPLHFGNGTRLTVT.

This chain uses TRBV7-3 with TRBJ1-2; D gene uncertain. The CDR3 consists of 15 residues. Germline V gene data show CDR1 as SGHTA and CDR2 as FQGTGA. Trimming removed 4 bases from V and 0 bases from J, with 12 bases in between. This chain's CDR3 is CASSSGSPTNYGYTF. For the CDR3, the DNA is TGTGCCAGCAGCTCCGGGAGCCCCACTAACTATGGCTACACCTTC.

The sample holds many counts of this clonotype. The V and J genes are TRBV6-1 and TRBJ2-1; 11 nucleotides match TRBD1. Looked up from germline, CDR1 is MNHNS and CDR2 is SASEGT. With V trimmed by 1 base and J by 7 bases, 3 bases remained unmatched. The CDR3 loop spans 15 amino acids. The DNA for the CDR3 is TGTGCCAGCAGTGAAGAAGGGACAGGGGGGAATGAGCAGTTCTTC. Translating it yields CASSEEGTGGNEQFF.

The rearrangement joins TRBV24-1 to TRBJ2-5; 7 bases agree with TRBD2. Germline V gene lookup returns CDR1 KGHDR and CDR2 SFDVKD. The V and J ends lost 7 bases and 5 bases, in that order; junction bases with no gene match: 6. The CDR3 contains 13 residues. The CDR3 coding sequence is TGTGCCACCAGCCGCCGGGGAGGGGAGACCCAGTACTTC. It translates to CATSRRGGETQYF.

The chain carries TRBV10-3 and TRBJ2-2; a weak D match, TRBD2 (5 bases). Between the trimmed V and J ends, which lost 3 bases and 5 bases, there was a span of 10 bases. Germline CDR1 reads ENHRY; CDR2 reads SYGVKD. The CDR3 is 14 amino acids. In nucleotides, the CDR3 is TGTGCCATCAGTGAATCTAGCACGACCGGGGAGCTGTTTTTT. This gives the protein CAISESSTTGELFF.

Notes on this clonotype: A much larger clonotype is one base distant, so this may be a read error. Because it lacks the conserved phenylalanine or tryptophan at the end, this CDR3 is likely a read error. This chain uses TRBV7-2 with TRBJ2-7; 7 bases agree with TRBD2. J was trimmed by 6 bases and V by 0 bases; bases with no gene match: 5. This CDR3 is 14 amino acids long. In germline, CDR1 is SGHTA, CDR2 FQGNSA. The CDR3 DNA follows: TGTGCCAGCAGCTTAGCTTTCAGGGAGGGCGAGCAGTACCTC. Translating it yields CASSLAFREGEQYL.

The genes are TRBV5-4 and TRBJ2-5; D perhaps matches TRBD1 (6 bases). Germline CDR1 is SGHNT and CDR2 is YYREEE (reference sequence). The CDR3 is made up of 15 amino acids. V was clipped by 0 bases and J by 3 bases, with 12 bases between them. The CDR3 loop reads CASSLDGRGEETQYF. CDR3 nucleotide sequence: TGTGCCAGCAGCTTGGACGGCAGGGGAGAAGAGACCCAGTACTTC.